This TCR beta chain was recorded in a study of neurological immune-mediated disorders (dated by TCRdb to about 2019). In the study overall: Using UMI-based sequencing, the study compared peripheral blood TCR-beta repertoires from patients with HTLV-I-associated myelopathy (HAM/TSP), patients with multiple sclerosis, and healthy controls. The cohort was made up of about 68 subjects, consisting of some 14 HAM/TSP patients, some 35 multiple sclerosis patients and 20 healthy controls. The roughly 100 TCR-beta libraries covered PBMC samples along with longitudinal samples, technical triplicates, and paired sorted CD4+ and CD8+ T-cell subsets.

cDNA was synthesized by template-switch 5'RACE using a primer carrying a 10-nucleotide random unique molecular identifier by which each TCR transcript was tagged. Every sequencing run covered 15-18 subjects and yielded more than 160 million TCR-beta sequences. Total RNA was extracted with the RNeasy kit. The KAPA Real-time Library Amplification kit was used to amplify TCR-beta VDJ regions with primers targeting the TCR constant region and the 5'RACE anchor. A first PCR added sample indexes and Illumina adaptors, after which a second PCR increased the library yield. The roughly 650 bp TCR product was size-selected on a 2% E-gel SizeSelection system after Ampure bead purification. Library quality was checked on a Bioanalyzer, concentration was measured with Qubit, and libraries were quantified with the Kapa Library Quantification kit before pooling. Paired-end 2 x 150 bp sequencing of the libraries was performed on an Illumina HiSeq 2500. To increase sequence diversity, about 25-31% phiX was spiked into each library pool. In the paper's pipeline: Quality-filtered reads were processed with the UMI-based MiGEC pipeline, which removed over 75% of raw TCR sequences during error correction. VDJ genes were aligned to IMGT germline references, and each clonotype was defined by a unique CDR3 amino acid sequence together with V-J genes. VDJtools evaluated clonal expansion, Shannon diversity and CDR3 relatedness (CalcPairwiseDistances, ClusterSamples); CLCbio workbench built phylogenetic trees. Using coefficient-of-variation modelling across technical triplicates, the study counted a clone as expanded if it had at least 8 unique UMIs. TCRdb applied fastp at Q25 and MiXCR to the public reads, then kept only in-frame beta chains. Every CDR3 protein is listed once, alongside the most common genes and DNA of its rows. The V and J calls were not made by the authors but by TCRdb's processing. The sample includes under 45,000 distinct CDR3 sequences, with about 13% observed a single time. The ten largest make up around 1.3% of the sample.

From cysteine to phenylalanine, the CDR3 is 16 amino acids long. The kept DNA is CDR3 alone, 48 bases in frame from the first base. Trimming removed 7 bases from V and 2 bases from J; the gene matches leave 11 bases unexplained. For this clonotype: The clone's antigen remains unknown. No quality values exist for individual bases; no much larger clone is one base distant.

The investigation overall reported the following: TCR clonal expansion was highest in HAM/TSP patients and lowest in MS patients, with MS patients falling below even healthy controls. Across subjects, expanded clones never shared an identical CDR3 amino acid sequence, which suggests that the TCR-beta repertoires in every group were private.

Blood bank volunteers in Maryland, USA served as the healthy controls. For the unsorted PBMC libraries, 2 million PBMCs were stored in RNAlater at -80 degrees C until RNA extraction and were used to generate the libraries. Peripheral blood was subjected to Ficoll-Hypaque density gradient centrifugation to isolate PBMCs, which were then cryopreserved in liquid nitrogen. The V and J segments used are TRBV12-3 or TRBV12-4 and TRBJ2-1; 7 bases in the middle match TRBD2. Sequenced input: PBMCs. The receptor was derived from a female donor in good health. The DNA is TGTGCCAGCACCGACTCTCAGGGACTACCCTACAATGAGCAGTTCTTC. Translated, this gives CASTDSQGLPYNEQFF.